The entry that follows covers one T cell receptor beta chain sequence. Its binding antigen is unknown. Base qualities are not at hand, and no much larger clone is one base apart. The CDR3 runs 16 amino acids, cysteine and phenylalanine included. The only DNA kept is the CDR3, 48 bases in frame from the first base. The germline V end is reduced by 0 bases and the J end by 6 bases; junction bases left unmatched: 7. The CDR1 and CDR2 encoded by the germline V gene are SGHTA and FQGNSA. This specimen belongs to a study of tumor-infiltrating lymphocytes in oesophageal squamous cell carcinoma (dated by TCRdb to about 2016). The receptor library was made with PCR. Sequencer: Illumina HiSeq 2000. TCRdb's own reprocessing of the public reads used fastp at Q25 and MiXCR and kept productive beta chains. Each CDR3 protein gets just one entry, which takes the most common genes and DNA from the rows behind it. The sample table records 9,000 to 13,000 distinct CDR3 sequences; over 50% of these occur just once. Clones ranked in the top ten supply about 33% of the sample.

Here the chain combines TRBV7-2 and TRBJ2-3, with 9 bases aligning to TRBD1. This TCR derives from a male donor with esophageal squamous cell carcinoma. Sequencing used esophageal tumor tissue. DNA sequence: TGTGCCAGCAGCTTAGCGGGACAGGGCAGATCGGATACGCAGTATTTT. The translation is CASSLAGQGRSDTQYF.